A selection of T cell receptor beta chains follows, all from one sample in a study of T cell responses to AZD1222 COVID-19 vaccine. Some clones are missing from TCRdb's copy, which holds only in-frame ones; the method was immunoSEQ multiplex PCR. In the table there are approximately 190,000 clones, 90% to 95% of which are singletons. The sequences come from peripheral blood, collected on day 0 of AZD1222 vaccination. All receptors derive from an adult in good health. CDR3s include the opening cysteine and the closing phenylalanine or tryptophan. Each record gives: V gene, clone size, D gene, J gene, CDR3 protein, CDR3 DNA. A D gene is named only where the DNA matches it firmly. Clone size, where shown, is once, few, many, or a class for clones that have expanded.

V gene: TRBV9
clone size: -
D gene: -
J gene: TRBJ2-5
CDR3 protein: CASSLVGETQYF
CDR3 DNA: TGTGCCAGCAGCTTAGTGGGAGAGACCCAGTACTTC

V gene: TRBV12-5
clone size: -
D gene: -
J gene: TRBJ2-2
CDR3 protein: CASAPPGGENTGELFF
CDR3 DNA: TGTGCTAGTGCCCCGCCCGGCGGGGAGAACACCGGGGAGCTGTTTTTT

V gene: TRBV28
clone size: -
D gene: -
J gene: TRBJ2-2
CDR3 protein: CASSPLGVGSTGELFF
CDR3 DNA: TGTGCCAGCAGTCCCCTCGGGGTAGGGAGTACCGGGGAGCTGTTTTTT

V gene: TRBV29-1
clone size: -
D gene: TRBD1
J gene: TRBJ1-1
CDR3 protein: CSVRTGSTEAFF
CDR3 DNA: TGCAGCGTCCGGACAGGCAGCACTGAAGCTTTCTTT

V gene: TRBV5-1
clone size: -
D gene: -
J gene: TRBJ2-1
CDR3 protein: CASSRGAEKYNEQFF
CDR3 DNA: TGCGCCAGCAGCCGAGGGGCGGAGAAGTACAATGAGCAGTTCTTC

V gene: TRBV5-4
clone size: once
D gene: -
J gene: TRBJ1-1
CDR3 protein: CASSFSQINTEAFF
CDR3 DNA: TGTGCCAGCAGCTTTAGTCAGATTAACACTGAAGCTTTCTTT

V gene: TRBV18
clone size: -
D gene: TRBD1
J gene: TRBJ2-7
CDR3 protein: CASSPGQGRGPYEQYF
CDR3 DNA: TGTGCCAGCTCACCCGGACAGGGTAGGGGGCCATACGAGCAGTACTTC

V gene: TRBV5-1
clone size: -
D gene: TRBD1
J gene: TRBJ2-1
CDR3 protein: CASSPATGTNEQFF
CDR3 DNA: TGCGCCAGCAGTCCAGCGACAGGGACGAATGAGCAGTTCTTC

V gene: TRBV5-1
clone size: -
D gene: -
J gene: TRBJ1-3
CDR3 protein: CASSLEPGAGNTIYF
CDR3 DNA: TGCGCCAGCAGCTTGGAGCCCGGCGCTGGAAACACCATATATTTT

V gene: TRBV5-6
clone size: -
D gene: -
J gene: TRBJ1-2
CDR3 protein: CASSLPSYRNNYGYTF
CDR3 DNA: TGTGCCAGCAGCCTCCCGTCCTACAGGAATAACTATGGCTACACCTTC

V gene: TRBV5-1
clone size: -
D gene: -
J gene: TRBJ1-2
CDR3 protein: CASSPGTTLYGYTF
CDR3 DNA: TGCGCCAGCAGCCCGGGGACAACCCTCTATGGCTACACCTTC

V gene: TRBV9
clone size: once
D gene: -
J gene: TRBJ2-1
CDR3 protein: CASSVGTNSYNEQFF
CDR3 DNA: TGTGCCAGCAGCGTAGGGACAAACTCCTACAATGAGCAGTTCTTC

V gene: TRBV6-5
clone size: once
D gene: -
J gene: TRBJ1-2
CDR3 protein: CASSTTGTSGGYTF
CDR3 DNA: TGTGCCAGCAGTACAACCGGGACCTCCGGTGGCTACACCTTC

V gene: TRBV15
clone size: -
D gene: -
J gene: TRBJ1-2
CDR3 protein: CATSRGGINYGYTF
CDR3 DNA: TGTGCCACCAGCAGGGGGGGCATTAACTATGGCTACACCTTC

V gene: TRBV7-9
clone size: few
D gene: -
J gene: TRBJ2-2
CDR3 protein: CASSLPRGELFF
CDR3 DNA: TGTGCCAGCAGCTTACCCCGAGGGGAGCTGTTTTTT

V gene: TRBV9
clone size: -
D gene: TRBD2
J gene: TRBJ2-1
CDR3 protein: CASGPSGRDGPYNEQFF
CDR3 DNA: TGTGCCAGCGGGCCTAGCGGGAGGGACGGCCCCTACAATGAGCAGTTCTTC

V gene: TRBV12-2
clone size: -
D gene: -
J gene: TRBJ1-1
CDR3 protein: CASRLALGQGGLAEAFF
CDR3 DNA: TGTGCAAGTCGCTTAGCATTGGGACAGGGTGGTTTGGCTGAAGCTTTCTTT

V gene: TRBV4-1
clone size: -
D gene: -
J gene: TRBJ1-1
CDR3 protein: CASSQYQDGPNTEAFF
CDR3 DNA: TGCGCCAGCAGCCAATATCAAGATGGCCCGAACACTGAAGCTTTCTTT

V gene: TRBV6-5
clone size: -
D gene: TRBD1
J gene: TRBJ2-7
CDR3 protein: CASSYPGTGKQYF
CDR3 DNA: TGTGCCAGCAGTTACCCCGGGACAGGGAAGCAGTACTTC

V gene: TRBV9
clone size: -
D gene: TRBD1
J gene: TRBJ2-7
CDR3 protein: CASSTGTGGSYEQYF
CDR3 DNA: TGTGCCAGCAGCACCGGGACAGGGGGGTCCTACGAGCAGTACTTC

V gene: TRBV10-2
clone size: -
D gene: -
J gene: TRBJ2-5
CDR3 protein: CASRVRGNQETQYF
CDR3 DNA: TGCGCCAGCAGGGTTCGTGGGAACCAAGAGACCCAGTACTTC

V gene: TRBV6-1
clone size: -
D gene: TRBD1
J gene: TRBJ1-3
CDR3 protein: CASSEAHRGFDSGNTIYF
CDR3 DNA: TGTGCCAGCAGTGAAGCCCACAGGGGGTTCGACTCTGGAAACACCATATATTTT

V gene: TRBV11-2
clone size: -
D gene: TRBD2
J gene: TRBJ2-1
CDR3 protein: CASSPGLAGGIYNEQFF
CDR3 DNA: TGTGCCAGCAGCCCCGGACTAGCGGGAGGTATTTACAATGAGCAGTTCTTC

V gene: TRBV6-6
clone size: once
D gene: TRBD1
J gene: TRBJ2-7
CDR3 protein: CASSSGQGPDYEQYF
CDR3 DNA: TGTGCCAGCAGTTCCGGACAGGGGCCCGACTACGAGCAGTACTTC

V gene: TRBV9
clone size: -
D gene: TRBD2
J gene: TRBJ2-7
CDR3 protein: CASRPPRAGGPYEQYF
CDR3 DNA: TGTGCCAGCAGGCCCCCACGAGCGGGAGGCCCCTACGAGCAGTACTTC

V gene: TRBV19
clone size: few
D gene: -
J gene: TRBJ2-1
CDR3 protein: CASSPLGDPRNEQFF
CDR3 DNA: TGTGCCAGTAGCCCCCTCGGGGACCCAAGGAATGAGCAGTTCTTC

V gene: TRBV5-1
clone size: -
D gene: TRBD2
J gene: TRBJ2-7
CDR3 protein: CASSYGLAGPSYEQYF
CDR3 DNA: TGCGCCAGCAGCTACGGACTAGCGGGGCCATCCTACGAGCAGTACTTC

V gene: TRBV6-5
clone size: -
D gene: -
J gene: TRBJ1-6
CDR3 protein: CASQARAGNSPLHF
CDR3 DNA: TGTGCCAGCCAAGCAAGGGCCGGTAATTCACCCCTCCACTTT